The clone carrying this T cell receptor (beta chain) came up many times. Its antigen is as yet unknown. This sample is part of a study of T cell repertoires in cytomegalovirus infection. As for the study in general: Recently identified HLA-C-restricted CMV epitopes and well-studied HLA-B-restricted CMV epitopes were used by the study. It can be stated that public TCR beta signatures indicated CMV infection as well as a matching HLA type.

The CDR3 has 20 residues. J gave up 7 bases and V 2 bases, and 18 bases lay outside the gene matches. Germline V gene data show CDR1 as SGHVS and CDR2 as FQNEAQ. A single record per CDR3 protein comes from TCRdb applying MiXCR to the reads. The repertoire holds about 740,000 distinct CDR3 sequences, around a third seen once, with roughly 18% in the top ten. This receptor was taken from a human donor in good health (CMV status not recorded). Some clones in this sample may be carry-over from other donors' samples. This specimen was cultured PBMCs, taken from culture after CMV antigen stimulation. This chain connects TRBV7-8 to TRBJ2-5, with 14 positions matching TRBD2. CDR3 protein: CASSLMTGTSGGRLARTQYF. The CDR3 DNA follows: TGTGCCAGCAGCTTAATGACCGGGACTAGCGGGGGACGCCTTGCCAGGACCCAGTACTTC.